This T cell receptor (beta chain) was profiled in a study of Ad26.COV2.S vaccination and SARS-CoV-2 variants. Treatment reported: around 19 received Ad26.COV2.S at low or high dose, single or two shots; about 5 received placebo; per-sample allocation not given. At day 63 after the first vaccine or placebo injection, samples were drawn. SARS-CoV-2 spike from the Wuhan strain was encoded by the vaccine, an Ad26 vector. General study results and limits: Participants given vaccine showed non-spike TCR breadth similar to that of placebo recipients. Spike-specific CD8+ and CD4+ T cell responses reportedly showed substantial breadth after vaccination.

Produced via immunoSEQ multiplex PCR; TCRdb's table is partial and in-frame only. The profile shows roughly 400,000 clones, approximately 91% of them singletons. Turning to this clone: Its antigen is currently unknown.

V shed 2 bases, J shed 2 bases, and the junction held 3 bases outside the gene matches. This CDR3 contains 16 residues. Germline CDR1 and CDR2: SGHTA and FQGNSA. The chain links TRBV7-2 to TRBJ2-1; 10 bases are shared with TRBD2. The source is a person aged 18-60 years who received the Ad26.COV2.S COVID-19 vaccine or a placebo. The starting material was peripheral blood, obtained in a trial of Ad26.COV2.S vaccine versus placebo. CDR3: CASSLTGTSAYNEQFF. CDR3 nucleotides: TGTGCCAGCAGCTTAACCGGGACTAGCGCCTACAATGAGCAGTTCTTC.